These T cell receptor beta chains were read from a single sample in a study of T cell clonotyping in hematopoietic cell transplantation. Clones were sequenced by immunoSEQ multiplex PCR, and TCRdb holds only the in-frame ones, with some missing. The table has about 41,000 clones, 95% seen once; the top ten hold approximately 0.9%. The sample consisted of peripheral blood mononuclear cells. These receptors originate from a man aged 30 to 39 in good health. Some clones in this sample may be carry-over from other donors' samples. The CDR3 runs from the conserved cysteine through the conserved F or W. The order of the fields is J gene, D gene, CDR3 length, clone size, V gene, CDR3 protein, CDR3 DNA. The D gene is left open where the match is weak. A row's size may be missing; if present it is once, few, many or a size class.

j_call: TRBJ2-1; d_call: .; cdr3_length: 16; clone_size: .; v_call: TRBV9; cdr3_aa: CASSGTGTSLGNEQFF; cdr3_nt: TGTGCCAGCAGCGGGACCGGGACTTCCTTGGGCAATGAGCAGTTCTTC
j_call: TRBJ1-5; d_call: .; cdr3_length: 15; clone_size: .; v_call: TRBV6-6; cdr3_aa: CASSYSTGKNQPQHF; cdr3_nt: TGTGCCAGCAGTTATTCGACGGGAAAAAACCAGCCCCAGCATTTT
j_call: TRBJ2-7; d_call: .; cdr3_length: 16; clone_size: .; v_call: TRBV7-2; cdr3_aa: CASSLVAGRQTYEQYF; cdr3_nt: TGTGCCAGCAGCTTAGTGGCGGGACGCCAGACCTACGAGCAGTACTTC
j_call: TRBJ2-2; d_call: .; cdr3_length: 15; clone_size: .; v_call: TRBV9; cdr3_aa: CASSLGQKASGELFF; cdr3_nt: TGTGCCAGCAGCCTTGGACAGAAAGCCAGCGGGGAGCTGTTTTTT
j_call: TRBJ2-6; d_call: .; cdr3_length: 16; clone_size: few; v_call: TRBV4-3; cdr3_aa: CASSQARGSGANVLTF; cdr3_nt: TGCGCCAGCAGCCAAGCCAGGGGCTCTGGGGCCAACGTCCTGACTTTC
j_call: TRBJ2-7; d_call: .; cdr3_length: 13; clone_size: .; v_call: TRBV6-5; cdr3_aa: CASSYVKAHEQYF; cdr3_nt: TGTGCCAGCAGTTACGTGAAGGCCCACGAGCAGTACTTC
j_call: TRBJ1-1; d_call: TRBD1; cdr3_length: 14; clone_size: .; v_call: TRBV19; cdr3_aa: CASMQGGLRTEAFF; cdr3_nt: TGTGCCAGTATGCAGGGGGGTTTGAGGACTGAAGCTTTCTTT
j_call: TRBJ2-3; d_call: .; cdr3_length: 14; clone_size: once; v_call: TRBV9; cdr3_aa: CASSVDGFTDTQYF; cdr3_nt: TGTGCCAGCAGCGTAGATGGATTTACAGATACGCAGTATTTT
j_call: TRBJ2-7; d_call: TRBD1; cdr3_length: 14; clone_size: .; v_call: TRBV7-9; cdr3_aa: CASSLGTGTYEQYF; cdr3_nt: TGTGCCAGCAGCTTAGGGACAGGGACCTACGAGCAGTACTTC
j_call: TRBJ1-4; d_call: .; cdr3_length: 15; clone_size: .; v_call: TRBV10-2; cdr3_aa: CASASIVGQNEKLFF; cdr3_nt: TGCGCCAGCGCCAGTATCGTTGGACAGAATGAAAAACTGTTTTTT
j_call: TRBJ2-4; d_call: .; cdr3_length: 16; clone_size: .; v_call: TRBV14; cdr3_aa: CASSQSTRLAKNIQYF; cdr3_nt: TGTGCCAGCAGCCAAAGTACGAGACTAGCCAAAAACATTCAGTACTTC
j_call: TRBJ2-2; d_call: .; cdr3_length: 15; clone_size: .; v_call: TRBV15; cdr3_aa: CATSRDASNTGELFF; cdr3_nt: TGTGCCACCAGCAGAGACGCTAGTAACACCGGGGAGCTGTTTTTT
j_call: TRBJ2-7; d_call: .; cdr3_length: 11; clone_size: .; v_call: TRBV6-1; cdr3_aa: CASKALYEQYF; cdr3_nt: TGTGCCAGCAAGGCCCTTTACGAGCAGTACTTC
j_call: TRBJ1-1; d_call: TRBD1; cdr3_length: 13; clone_size: .; v_call: TRBV2; cdr3_aa: CASRGTGGTEAFF; cdr3_nt: TGTGCCAGCAGAGGGACAGGGGGAACTGAAGCTTTCTTT
j_call: TRBJ1-1; d_call: .; cdr3_length: 14; clone_size: .; v_call: TRBV16; cdr3_aa: CASSQGEGNTEAFF; cdr3_nt: TGTGCCAGCAGCCAGGGGGAGGGGAACACTGAAGCTTTCTTT
j_call: TRBJ1-4; d_call: .; cdr3_length: 13; clone_size: .; v_call: TRBV5-1; cdr3_aa: CASSQGTNEKLFF; cdr3_nt: TGCGCCAGCAGTCAGGGGACTAATGAAAAACTGTTTTTT
j_call: TRBJ1-1; d_call: .; cdr3_length: 15; clone_size: .; v_call: TRBV5-1; cdr3_aa: CASSLAGRGSTEAFF; cdr3_nt: TGCGCCAGCAGCTTGGCGGGCAGGGGATCCACTGAAGCTTTCTTT
j_call: TRBJ2-1; d_call: .; cdr3_length: 14; clone_size: .; v_call: TRBV6-5; cdr3_aa: CASSYKEPYNEQFF; cdr3_nt: TGTGCCAGCAGTTACAAGGAGCCCTACAATGAGCAGTTCTTC
j_call: TRBJ2-7; d_call: TRBD1; cdr3_length: 13; clone_size: once; v_call: TRBV25-1; cdr3_aa: CASNDRGRNEQYF; cdr3_nt: TGTGCCAGCAACGACAGGGGGCGAAACGAGCAGTACTTC
j_call: TRBJ1-1; d_call: TRBD1; cdr3_length: 15; clone_size: .; v_call: TRBV30; cdr3_aa: CAWTMGGQSNTEAFF; cdr3_nt: TGTGCCTGGACTATGGGGGGACAGTCGAACACTGAAGCTTTCTTT
j_call: TRBJ1-1; d_call: .; cdr3_length: 14; clone_size: .; v_call: TRBV5-5; cdr3_aa: CASSLGRGNTEAFF; cdr3_nt: TGTGCCAGCAGCTTGGGCAGGGGGAACACTGAAGCTTTCTTT
j_call: TRBJ1-1; d_call: .; cdr3_length: 17; clone_size: .; v_call: TRBV7-3; cdr3_aa: CASSLNGPGGFNTEAFF; cdr3_nt: TGTGCCAGCAGCTTAAATGGGCCCGGGGGATTTAACACTGAAGCTTTCTTT
j_call: TRBJ2-3; d_call: TRBD1; cdr3_length: 13; clone_size: .; v_call: TRBV19; cdr3_aa: CASSQGERDTQYF; cdr3_nt: TGTGCCAGTTCTCAGGGGGAGCGGGATACGCAGTATTTT
j_call: TRBJ2-7; d_call: TRBD2; cdr3_length: 13; clone_size: .; v_call: TRBV4-1; cdr3_aa: CASSQEVSGGTYF; cdr3_nt: TGCGCCAGCAGCCAAGAGGTTAGCGGGGGGACCTACTTC
j_call: TRBJ2-7; d_call: .; cdr3_length: 13; clone_size: .; v_call: TRBV11-3; cdr3_aa: CASTGKSSYEQYF; cdr3_nt: TGTGCCAGCACTGGTAAGAGCTCCTACGAGCAGTACTTC
j_call: TRBJ2-1; d_call: TRBD2; cdr3_length: 14; clone_size: .; v_call: TRBV13; cdr3_aa: CASSSSRGFNEQFF; cdr3_nt: TGTGCCAGCAGCTCCTCGCGGGGGTTCAATGAGCAGTTCTTC
j_call: TRBJ2-2; d_call: TRBD2; cdr3_length: 16; clone_size: .; v_call: TRBV2; cdr3_aa: CASSGTSGGHGGELFF; cdr3_nt: TGTGCCAGCAGTGGGACTAGCGGGGGGCATGGCGGGGAGCTGTTTTTT
j_call: TRBJ2-3; d_call: .; cdr3_length: 14; clone_size: .; v_call: TRBV28; cdr3_aa: CASSPAWGYDTQYF; cdr3_nt: TGTGCCAGCAGCCCCGCGTGGGGGTACGATACGCAGTATTTT
j_call: TRBJ1-1; d_call: .; cdr3_length: 14; clone_size: few; v_call: TRBV19; cdr3_aa: CASTPTGHTTEAFF; cdr3_nt: TGTGCCAGTACCCCAACGGGGCACACCACTGAAGCTTTCTTT
j_call: TRBJ1-4; d_call: TRBD1; cdr3_length: 14; clone_size: once; v_call: TRBV4-1; cdr3_aa: CASRDRGTNEKLFF; cdr3_nt: TGCGCCAGCAGGGACAGGGGGACTAATGAAAAACTGTTTTTT
j_call: TRBJ2-5; d_call: TRBD1; cdr3_length: 13; clone_size: .; v_call: TRBV19; cdr3_aa: CASSVDREETQYF; cdr3_nt: TGTGCCAGTAGTGTCGACAGGGAAGAGACCCAGTACTTC
j_call: TRBJ2-3; d_call: .; cdr3_length: 13; clone_size: .; v_call: TRBV27; cdr3_aa: CASSLASPDTQYF; cdr3_nt: TGTGCCAGCAGTTTAGCTAGTCCAGATACGCAGTATTTT
j_call: TRBJ2-2; d_call: TRBD1; cdr3_length: 13; clone_size: once; v_call: TRBV6-5; cdr3_aa: CASSLQGAGELFF; cdr3_nt: TGTGCCAGCAGTCTCCAGGGGGCCGGGGAGCTGTTTTTT
j_call: TRBJ1-2; d_call: .; cdr3_length: 12; clone_size: .; v_call: TRBV6-1; cdr3_aa: CASTERGYGYTF; cdr3_nt: TGTGCCAGCACCGAACGGGGCTATGGCTACACCTTC
j_call: TRBJ2-1; d_call: TRBD2; cdr3_length: 16; clone_size: .; v_call: TRBV11-3; cdr3_aa: CASSLRGLAGSNEQFF; cdr3_nt: TGTGCCAGCAGCTTGCGGGGACTAGCGGGGAGCAATGAGCAGTTCTTC
j_call: TRBJ1-6; d_call: .; cdr3_length: 13; clone_size: .; v_call: TRBV5-4; cdr3_aa: CATVASYNSPLHF; cdr3_nt: TGTGCCACCGTAGCGTCCTATAATTCACCCCTCCACTTT
j_call: TRBJ2-3; d_call: TRBD2; cdr3_length: 14; clone_size: .; v_call: TRBV6-5; cdr3_aa: CASTESGMGNTQYF; cdr3_nt: TGTGCCAGCACGGAAAGCGGGATGGGGAATACGCAGTATTTT
j_call: TRBJ1-4; d_call: .; cdr3_length: 15; clone_size: .; v_call: TRBV19; cdr3_aa: CASSERTVFNEKLFF; cdr3_nt: TGTGCCAGTAGTGAGAGGACGGTCTTCAATGAAAAACTGTTTTTT
j_call: TRBJ1-2; d_call: TRBD1; cdr3_length: 14; clone_size: .; v_call: TRBV27; cdr3_aa: CASSLSGQDKRHTF; cdr3_nt: TGTGCCAGCAGTTTATCGGGACAGGACAAACGCCACACCTTC
j_call: TRBJ2-3; d_call: .; cdr3_length: 15; clone_size: .; v_call: TRBV9; cdr3_aa: CASSVDRAPRDTQYF; cdr3_nt: TGTGCCAGCAGCGTAGACCGGGCCCCACGAGATACGCAGTATTTT
j_call: TRBJ1-1; d_call: TRBD1; cdr3_length: 12; clone_size: .; v_call: TRBV29-1; cdr3_aa: CSGMTGGTEAFF; cdr3_nt: TGCAGCGGCATGACAGGGGGCACTGAAGCTTTCTTT
j_call: TRBJ1-1; d_call: .; cdr3_length: 15; clone_size: .; v_call: TRBV19; cdr3_aa: CASSIQGFGNTEAFF; cdr3_nt: TGTGCCAGTAGTATCCAGGGGTTTGGGAACACTGAAGCTTTCTTT
j_call: TRBJ2-7; d_call: TRBD1; cdr3_length: 19; clone_size: .; v_call: TRBV5-5; cdr3_aa: CASSHPLDRGVYLWSEQYF; cdr3_nt: TGTGCCAGCAGCCATCCCCTTGACAGGGGTGTTTATTTGTGGTCCGAGCAGTACTTC
j_call: TRBJ1-1; d_call: .; cdr3_length: 14; clone_size: .; v_call: TRBV19; cdr3_aa: CASKGGYLNTEAFF; cdr3_nt: TGTGCCAGTAAAGGGGGTTACCTGAACACTGAAGCTTTCTTT
j_call: TRBJ2-2; d_call: TRBD2; cdr3_length: 16; clone_size: .; v_call: TRBV11-1; cdr3_aa: CASRLGLAENTGELFF; cdr3_nt: TGTGCCAGCAGGCTAGGACTAGCGGAGAACACCGGGGAGCTGTTTTTT
j_call: TRBJ2-7; d_call: .; cdr3_length: 14; clone_size: .; v_call: TRBV29-1; cdr3_aa: CSVEGPGDPYEQYF; cdr3_nt: TGCAGCGTTGAAGGTCCAGGGGATCCCTACGAGCAGTACTTC
j_call: TRBJ2-7; d_call: TRBD2; cdr3_length: 15; clone_size: .; v_call: TRBV5-4; cdr3_aa: CASSSRTSGSYEQYF; cdr3_nt: TGTGCCAGCAGCTCACGGACTAGCGGGAGCTACGAGCAGTACTTC
j_call: TRBJ2-5; d_call: .; cdr3_length: 12; clone_size: .; v_call: TRBV28; cdr3_aa: CASGRGGETQYF; cdr3_nt: TGTGCCAGCGGCAGGGGGGGTGAGACCCAGTACTTC
j_call: TRBJ2-5; d_call: .; cdr3_length: 13; clone_size: .; v_call: TRBV5-1; cdr3_aa: CASSFDISETQYF; cdr3_nt: TGCGCCAGCAGCTTCGACATATCAGAGACCCAGTACTTC
j_call: TRBJ1-2; d_call: .; cdr3_length: 17; clone_size: .; v_call: TRBV5-1; cdr3_aa: CASSLAASGALRLGYTF; cdr3_nt: TGCGCCAGCAGCTTGGCCGCTTCGGGGGCGCTTCGGCTTGGCTACACCTTC
j_call: TRBJ2-2; d_call: .; cdr3_length: 15; clone_size: .; v_call: TRBV5-1; cdr3_aa: CASSLENGNTGELFF; cdr3_nt: TGCGCCAGCAGCTTGGAGAACGGAAACACCGGGGAGCTGTTTTTT
j_call: TRBJ2-3; d_call: TRBD2; cdr3_length: 15; clone_size: .; v_call: TRBV6-4; cdr3_aa: CASSDSTSGGDTQYF; cdr3_nt: TGTGCCAGCAGTGACTCGACTAGCGGGGGAGATACGCAGTATTTT
j_call: TRBJ2-2; d_call: TRBD2; cdr3_length: 14; clone_size: .; v_call: TRBV10-3; cdr3_aa: CAISVTGGTGELFF; cdr3_nt: TGTGCCATCAGTGTTACGGGAGGCACCGGGGAGCTGTTTTTT